Below, one T cell receptor beta chain is given with its context. Its antigen is as yet unknown. The V segment lost 6 bases and the J segment 4 bases; nucleotides outside the gene matches: 5. The CDR3 is 15 residues long. Germline-derived CDR1 and CDR2 are MNHEY and SVGAGI. The data belong to a study of OX40 agonist ivuxolimab in advanced cancers. Clones were sequenced by immunoSEQ multiplex PCR, and TCRdb holds only the in-frame ones, with some missing. The repertoire holds fewer than 85,000 clones, with 90% as singletons. Study results and limitations: The antigens recognized by the expanded peripheral T cells, that is their antigen specificity, were not determined.

The chain employs TRBV6-5 and TRBJ2-7; 14 bases are a match to TRBD2. The starting material was CD4+ or CD8+ T cells sorted from blood, obtained in a trial of the OX40 agonist ivuxolimab. The origin of this receptor is an adult with an advanced solid tumor such as melanoma, head and neck, liver or kidney cancer. The CDR3 here is CASRSGTSGGYEQYF. In nucleotides, the CDR3 is TGTGCCAGCAGGTCCGGGACTAGCGGGGGTTACGAGCAGTACTTC.